This record concerns one T cell receptor (beta chain) sequence. Its specific antigen is unknown. Base-call qualities are not available, and no considerably larger clone is one nucleotide away. The protocol used for the library was the immunoSEQ multiplex PCR assay. The multiplex PCR relied on a mix of 60 forward primers for TCR Vbeta segments and 13 reverse primers for TCR Jbeta segments. A multiplex PCR assay on genomic DNA amplified the CDR3 region of rearranged TCR beta genes. Amplified TCR beta libraries were sequenced as 87-base-pair reads on the Illumina HiSeq System. For the original study's pipeline: A later analysis counted about 80 million unique TCR beta chains across the 550 to 750 repertoires, and some 11 million of these chains were shared by at least two donors. Raw reads were error-corrected and collapsed into unique sequences by a nearest-neighbor algorithm in which closely related sequences were merged to remove PCR and sequencing errors. CDR3 sequences were aligned to IMGT reference sequences to assign V, D and J gene segments. For a sequence to be retained, at least a six-nucleotide match to both a V gene segment and a J gene segment was required. A rearrangement was called productive if the CDR3 had no stop codons and remained in frame with V and J, and every other rearrangement was called non-productive. CDR3 was defined according to IMGT convention as the region running from the second conserved V-encoded cysteine to the conserved J-encoded phenylalanine. In an earlier analysis of more than 550 of the donors, sequences lacking an unambiguous match to a single V gene segment were excluded. An earlier analysis of some 610 of the donors called V segments functional above 56.7% productive rearrangements and segregating when the between-donor standard deviation exceeded 5%. A statistical classification framework was built for diagnosing cytomegalovirus status from the catalog of TCR beta chain sequences. In a later analysis, V and J genes were assigned by comparing TCR nucleotide sequences against IMGT/GENE-DB human TR gene sequences. In a later analysis, CDR3 sequences and most-parsimonious VDJ recombination scenarios were assigned using the TCRdist pipeline. In a later analysis, each TCR beta chain was defined by its CDR3 amino acid sequence together with its V-gene family, and reads without a unique V-gene family were excluded. A later analysis removed 592 highly shared, low-generation-probability nucleotide sequences to deal with suspected cross-contamination and a sequencing artifact. For each public chain, a later analysis derived a clonal expansion index from normalized ranks of inferred template counts within each repertoire. Generation probabilities in a later analysis came from a VDJ recombination model fitted to out-of-frame rearrangements, and those results were checked against IGoR. In a later analysis, TCR-TCR, TCR-HLA and TCR-CMV co-occurrence was scored with hypergeometric tests, and a repertoire-size bias correction was applied to TCR pairs. False discovery rates were estimated in a later analysis by permuting HLA or CMV assignments 20 times. In a later analysis, co-occurring TCRs were grouped using DBSCAN, with TCRdist sequence similarity added in when clustering inside HLA-allele-positive subsets. Repertoires with fewer than 30,000 or more than 120,000 public chains, plus five repertoires with anomalous nucleotide sharing, were excluded from co-occurrence clustering. What TCRdb holds here is the immuneACCESS table cut down to in-frame rearrangements. Part of the clones is not present; checked against another copy, under half of the missing clones reflect an unresolved V gene, and the others are unexplained. The V and J calls and clone size were taken over from that table, and D and trimming were inferred from the DNA. Within this sample are more than 95,000 clones, with about 78% of them counted one time only. Of the sample, less than 4.5% is held by the ten largest clones.

After removal of 4 bases from V and 7 bases from J, the junction retains 10 bases not matched to a gene. CDR1 and CDR2 are drawn from the germline V gene (reference sequence): SGHNT, YYREEE. From cysteine to phenylalanine, the CDR3 is 14 amino acids long. Only the CDR3 portion is preserved as DNA: 42 bases, with reading frame beginning at the first base. This entry comes from a study of cytomegalovirus exposure and HLA in healthy donors (dated by TCRdb to about 2017). As for the study more broadly: An earlier analysis of 587 of the donors reported under 300 Gb of sequence data and roughly 120 million unique TCR beta sequences obtained from about 179 million T cells. A later analysis re-analyzed previously published TCR beta repertoires from 550 to 700 donors and added high-resolution HLA genotyping to study TCR occurrence patterns. Approximately 300 gigabases of sequencing data and around 85 million unique TCR sequences made up an early release that covered approximately 650 HLA-typed donors. All discovery cohort repertoires had been generated on a single sequencing platform. The study aimed to test whether cataloging public T cell receptors could reveal signatures of past pathogen exposure. Rather than using new phenotypic data, the later analysis identified candidate immune exposures from TCR beta sequences and from how often those sequences occurred across donors. To predict cytomegalovirus infection status, the study brought together high-throughput TCR immunosequencing, statistical association of individual TCRs with disease status, and machine learning. Using immunosequencing, the study profiled T cell repertoires from roughly 650 subjects and related those repertoires to cytomegalovirus serostatus. Donor age, sex, ethnicity and CMV serostatus were compiled together with the repertoire data. Class I and class II HLA loci were covered by the typing at four-digit resolution. An earlier analysis of around 640 of the donors used high-throughput TCR beta sequencing to judge whether each TCR beta V gene segment behaved as functional or pseudogenic. Genome-wide SNP genotypes for about three fifths of the roughly 700 donors were used in a later genetic analysis, which treated that subset as a discovery cohort. A few DR-DQ haplotypes were handled as single units for association and clustering because linkage in the cohort was strong. The number of typed donors differed by locus: about 629-640 for A, B, C, DRB1 and DQB1; some 500 for DQA1; around 610 for DPA1; and roughly 490 for DPB1. Of the roughly 400 genotyped donors, 81% were placed in the genetic ancestry cluster associated with self-reported Caucasian donors. Besides the first cohort of some 670 subjects, a separate validation cohort made up of around 120 different subjects was used. On average, approximately 250,000 unique TCR beta nucleotide sequences were sequenced per donor among roughly 430 genotyped donors of the cohort, with approximately 18% of those sequences being non-productive.

The cohort was made up of around 720 healthy bone marrow donors. Cohort members were all nominally healthy when sampled, although unrecorded immune exposures were likely present. The donor tested CMV seronegative and was one of the 352 seronegative cohort members. A peripheral blood sample was provided by each donor, and peripheral blood mononuclear cells were used for TCR beta sequencing. Genomic DNA extraction from the blood cell samples was performed with the Qiagen DNeasy Blood Extraction Kit. Broad study findings and their caveats: According to a later analysis, TCR association rates differed among HLA loci, with DRB1 alleles showing the most associated TCRs and HLA-C alleles showing the fewest. A total of around 150 TCR beta chains were listed by the study as associated with cytomegalovirus. Most TCR sequences were seen in very few donors, while some public TCRs were found in many individuals. According to the authors, the approach could potentially be generalized to other disease states and immunological phenotypes. According to a later analysis, parvovirus B19, influenza, CMV and Epstein-Barr virus appeared linked to several top co-occurrence clusters. A further reported finding was that TCR beta sequences accurately predicted the HLA-A and HLA-B alleles for most subjects in the first cohort. Some IMGT-functional V segments, including TRBV6-2 and TRBV6-3, could not be distinguished by the 87-base-pair reads and were therefore excluded. In a later genetic analysis, fewer N-insertions in productive TCRs were reported among donors in an Asian-associated ancestry cluster than the roughly 700-donor mean. Presence/absence analyses assumed roughly uniform sequencing depth across donors, an assumption that may not hold. In this cohort, only TCR beta chains were sequenced, and detectable features were limited by the absence of alpha or paired-chain data. The earlier analysis of around 600 of the donors excluded about 16 rarely observed V segments, including chromosome 9 orphons, because counts were too low. In an earlier analysis of approximately 590 of the donors, most TCR beta V segments appeared in productive rearrangements about 87% or about 30% of the time, broadly matching IMGT annotations. Strong co-occurrence of HLA alleles, especially DR and DQ, made assigning TCR associations to individual alleles difficult. Correlated functional status among segregating V segments might reflect linkage disequilibrium, but an unknown experimental factor could not be ruled out. In vitro tests confirmed that three of the cytomegalovirus-associated TCR beta chains recognize cytomegalovirus antigens. Cytomegalovirus status was reported to be diagnosed by the classifier with high specificity and sensitivity in both the original and validation cohorts. In a later analysis, most CMV-associated TCR beta chains were found to appear HLA-restricted, with HLA associations seemingly driven largely by CMV exposure. Because HLA typing was unavailable for some donors at each locus, only the typed subset was used in association tests. A later analysis found that HLA-associated TCR beta chains were more clonally expanded and had lower generation probabilities than equally common non-associated chains. At a false discovery rate of 0.05, a later analysis linked about 17,000 TCR beta sequences to specific HLA alleles. A cluster of highly shared sequence variants was judged likely to be a technical artifact of the sequencing pipeline. Immune exposure information for the cohort was limited to CMV serostatus. In a later genetic analysis, a missense DCLRE1C variant was associated with V-gene and J-gene trimming of TCR beta chains, and the association was replicated in an independent cohort.

The clonotype originates from a man younger than 40 in good health and CMV-seronegative. Source material: PBMCs. The chain links TRBV5-4 with TRBJ1-2; 7 central bases correspond to TRBD1. The CDR3 in this case is CASSKEGAVAGYTF. The bases read TGTGCCAGCAGCAAAGAGGGGGCGGTTGCTGGCTACACCTTC.